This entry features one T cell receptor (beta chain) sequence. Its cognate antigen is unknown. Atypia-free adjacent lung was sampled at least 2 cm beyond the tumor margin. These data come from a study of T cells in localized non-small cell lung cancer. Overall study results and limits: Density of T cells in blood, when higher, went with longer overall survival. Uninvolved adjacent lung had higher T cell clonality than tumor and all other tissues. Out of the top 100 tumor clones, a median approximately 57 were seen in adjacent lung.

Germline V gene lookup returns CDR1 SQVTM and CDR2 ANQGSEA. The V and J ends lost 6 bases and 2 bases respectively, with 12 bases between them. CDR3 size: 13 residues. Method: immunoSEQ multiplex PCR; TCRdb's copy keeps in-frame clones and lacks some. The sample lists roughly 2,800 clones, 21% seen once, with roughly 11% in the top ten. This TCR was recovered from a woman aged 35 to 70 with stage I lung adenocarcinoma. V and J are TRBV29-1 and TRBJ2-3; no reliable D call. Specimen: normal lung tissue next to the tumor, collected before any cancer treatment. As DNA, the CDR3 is TGCAGCGTCGAGACACGTGTCACAGATACGCAGTATTTT. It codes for CSVETRVTDTQYF.